This entry describes one T cell receptor beta chain. Its antigen is unidentified. Naive CD45RA+ and memory CD45RA-negative subsets were split from CD4+ cells. These data belong to a study of shared clonotypes between healthy human individuals. Background on the study: CD4 naive and CD4 memory each took three plates per donor, while CD8 naive took two and CD8 memory one. Study outcomes and limitations: Larger estimated richness was generally recorded for naive subsets relative to memory subsets.

The test was conducted at deep level. Generated by immunoSEQ multiplex PCR, the TCRdb table keeps only in-frame clones and is missing some. The sample carries around 2.3 million clones, almost 96% recorded once. The CDR3 extends over 17 amino acids. With 3 bases removed from V and 2 bases from J, the gap between germline ends came to 18 bases. The V gene's germline CDR1 is KGHSH and CDR2 LQKENI. The rearrangement joins TRBV18 to TRBJ2-3; weak D call: TRBD1 (6 bases). The clonotype was recovered from a man aged 18 to 30 in good health. Sequencing used naive CD4+ T cells sorted from blood. The subset denotes: CD45RA+ positively selected. CDR3 region: CASSPFQGQLITDTQYF. In DNA form, the CDR3 reads TGTGCCAGCTCACCTTTTCAGGGACAACTAATCACAGATACGCAGTATTTT.